Detailed here is one T cell receptor (beta chain). No antigen is known for it. This CDR3 spans 13 amino acids. Germline CDR1 reads LNHDA; CDR2 reads SQIVND (reference sequence). Trimming stripped 6 bases from V and 6 bases from J, with 14 bases between. The time point was: pre-sensitization, week 0. Sample treatment: therapeutic diphenylcyclopropenone sensitization with weekly scalp DPC. This entry belongs to a study of human T cells and chemical hapten exposure. As for the study in general: Weekly administration of diphenylcyclopropenone to the scalp of patients continued throughout the roughly 22-week study. General study findings and limits: Expanded TCRs made up significantly more big CDR3 similarity clusters than controls did.

The library tagged individual cDNA molecules with unique molecular identifiers. TCRdb reprocessed the RACE reads with MiXCR, giving one entry per CDR3 protein. The repertoire holds approximately 79,000 distinct CDR3 sequences, with 8.5% as singletons. The chain links TRBV19 to TRBJ1-2; D remains ambiguous. The TCR sequence derives from a middle-aged man with alopecia areata. Some clones in this sample may be carry-over from other donors' samples. The sample was whole blood, taken in connection with sensitization to the hapten diphenylcyclopropenone (DPC). The chain's CDR3 is CASRGLQYDGYTF. CDR3 nucleotides: TGTGCCAGTAGAGGCTTACAGTACGATGGCTACACCTTC.